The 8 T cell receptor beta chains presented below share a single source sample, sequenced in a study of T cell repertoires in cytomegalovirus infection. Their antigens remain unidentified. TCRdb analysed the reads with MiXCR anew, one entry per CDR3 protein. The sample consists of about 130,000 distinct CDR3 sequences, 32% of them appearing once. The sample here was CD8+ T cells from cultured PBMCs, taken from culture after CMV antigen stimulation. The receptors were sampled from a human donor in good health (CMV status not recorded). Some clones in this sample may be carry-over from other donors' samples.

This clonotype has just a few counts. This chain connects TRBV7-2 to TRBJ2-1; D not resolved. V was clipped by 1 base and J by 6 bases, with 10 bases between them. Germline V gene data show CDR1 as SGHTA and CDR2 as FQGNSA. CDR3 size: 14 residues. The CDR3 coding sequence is TGTGCCAGCAGCTTAGTAGGGCCCGCCAATGAGCAGTTCTTC. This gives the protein CASSLVGPANEQFF.

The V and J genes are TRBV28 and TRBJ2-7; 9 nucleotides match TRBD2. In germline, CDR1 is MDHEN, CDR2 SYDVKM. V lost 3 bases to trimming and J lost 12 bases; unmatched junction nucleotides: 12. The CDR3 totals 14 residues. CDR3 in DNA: TGTGCCAGCAGTTTGCCCCATTTAGCGGGGGCATTGTACTTC. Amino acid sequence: CASSLPHLAGALYF.

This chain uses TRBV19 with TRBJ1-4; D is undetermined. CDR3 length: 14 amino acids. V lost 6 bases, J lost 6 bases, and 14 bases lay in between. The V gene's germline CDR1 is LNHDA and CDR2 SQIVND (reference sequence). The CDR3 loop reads CASSPMLRHEKLFF. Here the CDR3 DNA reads TGTGCCAGTAGCCCCATGCTCCGGCATGAAAAACTGTTTTTT.

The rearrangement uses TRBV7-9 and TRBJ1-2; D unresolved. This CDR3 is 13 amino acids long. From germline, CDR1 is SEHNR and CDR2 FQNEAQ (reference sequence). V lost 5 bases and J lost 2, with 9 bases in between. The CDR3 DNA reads TGTGCCAGCAGCCGGACCAAGAACTATGGCTACACCTTC. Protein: CASSRTKNYGYTF.

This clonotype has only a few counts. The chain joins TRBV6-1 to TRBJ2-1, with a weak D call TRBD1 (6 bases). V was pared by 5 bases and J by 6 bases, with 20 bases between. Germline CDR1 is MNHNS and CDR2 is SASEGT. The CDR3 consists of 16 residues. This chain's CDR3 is CASSRDQGQLFNEQFF. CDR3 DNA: TGTGCCAGCAGTAGAGATCAGGGGCAGCTTTTCAATGAGCAGTTCTTC.

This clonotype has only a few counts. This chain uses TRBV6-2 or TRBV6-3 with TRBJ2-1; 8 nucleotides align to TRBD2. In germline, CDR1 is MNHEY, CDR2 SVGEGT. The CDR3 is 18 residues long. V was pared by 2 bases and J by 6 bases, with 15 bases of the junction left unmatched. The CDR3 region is CASSYVPAGEQFGNEQFF. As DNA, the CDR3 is TGTGCCAGCAGTTACGTTCCAGCGGGGGAGCAGTTTGGCAATGAGCAGTTCTTC.

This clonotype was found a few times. The CDR3 DNA reads as TGTGCCAGCAGCTTACTAGCTAGCGGGGGAACCGGCGAGCAGTACTTC. Translated: CASSLLASGGTGEQYF. The chain has TRBV7-2 and TRBJ2-7; 10 bases are a match to TRBD2. In germline, CDR1 is SGHTA, CDR2 FQGNSA. Trimming removed 2 bases from V and 6 bases from J; junction bases left unmatched: 10. This CDR3 region has 16 residues.

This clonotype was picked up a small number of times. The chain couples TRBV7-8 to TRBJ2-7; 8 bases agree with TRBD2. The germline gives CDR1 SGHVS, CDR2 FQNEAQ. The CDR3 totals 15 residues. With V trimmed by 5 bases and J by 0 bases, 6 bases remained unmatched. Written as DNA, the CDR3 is TGTGCCAGCAGCCCCCGGGAGGGGATCTCCTACGAGCAGTACTTC. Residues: CASSPREGISYEQYF.